The rows below give T cell receptor beta chains drawn from one sample of a study of blood T cells in healthy people across ages. TCRdb independently ran MiXCR on the 5' RACE reads; one entry per CDR3 protein. The table records about 800,000 distinct CDR3 sequences, more than 20% of them present only once. This sample also belongs to another study, concerning T cells of mothers and their children.

Sequenced material: blood. Source of these receptors: a boy aged 10-17 years in good health. Both conserved end residues are part of each CDR3. A D gene is named only where the DNA matches it firmly. Rows may omit the clone size; those that give it use once, few, many or a size class.

DNA: TGCAGTGCTATCCTTTCAGACAGGGAAAGGGCCAAAAACATTCAGTACTTC
CDR3: CSAILSDRERAKNIQYF
V: TRBV20-1
J: TRBJ2-4
size: few
D: TRBD1

DNA: TGTGCCAGCATCATAGACGGGGTTTTCGCGAACACTGAAGCTTTCTTT
CDR3: CASIIDGVFANTEAFF
V: TRBV12-3/TRBV12-4
J: TRBJ1-1
size: few
D: .

DNA: TGTGCCAGCAGACCGGGACAGCAGTACAATGAGCAGTTCTTC
CDR3: CASRPGQQYNEQFF
V: TRBV28
J: TRBJ2-1
size: .
D: TRBD1

DNA: TGCAGTGCCCCAGGGGGCTTAACAGATACGCAGTATTTT
CDR3: CSAPGGLTDTQYF
V: TRBV20-1
J: TRBJ2-3
size: .
D: TRBD1

DNA: TGCGCCAGCAGCCAAGATTGGGGTGACCGCCTCGGGGAGACCCAGTACTTC
CDR3: CASSQDWGDRLGETQYF
V: TRBV4-3
J: TRBJ2-5
size: .
D: .

DNA: TGTACCAGCAGCGTAGGGGGGGACCGAAGCGAGCAGTTCTTC
CDR3: CTSSVGGDRSEQFF
V: TRBV9
J: TRBJ2-1
size: few
D: .

DNA: TGTGCCAGCAGTTTAGGGGGCAGTAATTCACCCCTCCACTTT
CDR3: CASSLGGSNSPLHF
V: TRBV12-3/TRBV12-4
J: TRBJ1-6
size: few
D: .

DNA: TGTGCCAGCAGCGTAGACGTGGCCTACGAGCAGTACTTC
CDR3: CASSVDVAYEQYF
V: TRBV9
J: TRBJ2-7
size: .
D: .

DNA: TGTGCCAGCTCCCACCAACCGACAGTCTCCTACGAGCAGTACTTC
CDR3: CASSHQPTVSYEQYF
V: TRBV18
J: TRBJ2-7
size: few
D: .

DNA: TGTGCCAGCAGTGAGACTTTCTCTGAAGCTTTCTTT
CDR3: CASSETFSEAFF
V: TRBV2
J: TRBJ1-1
size: few
D: .

DNA: TGCGCCAGCAGCTTGGCCGAACCGACAGGGGACGAGCAGTACTTC
CDR3: CASSLAEPTGDEQYF
V: TRBV5-1
J: TRBJ2-7
size: .
D: TRBD1

DNA: TGTGCCAGCAGCTTAGCCAGGGAAAATGGCTACACCTTC
CDR3: CASSLARENGYTF
V: TRBV7-2
J: TRBJ1-2
size: .
D: .

DNA: TGTGCCAGCAGCAACCCCGGTACGCAGTATTTT
CDR3: CASSNPGTQYF
V: TRBV7-2
J: TRBJ2-3
size: .
D: .

DNA: TGTGCCAGCAGTCAAAGAAGGCGGGGCGAGTGGGAGACCCAGTACTTC
CDR3: CASSQRRRGEWETQYF
V: TRBV14
J: TRBJ2-5
size: few
D: .

DNA: TGTGCCAGCAGCAAAGGGGCAGGGGCTCCCTACGAGCAGTACTTC
CDR3: CASSKGAGAPYEQYF
V: TRBV21-1
J: TRBJ2-7
size: .
D: .

DNA: TGCAGTGTACTCACCCCACGACCGCAAGAGACCCAGTACTTC
CDR3: CSVLTPRPQETQYF
V: TRBV20-1
J: TRBJ2-5
size: .
D: .

DNA: TGTGCCAGCAGCCAAGATCCAGGGAGGGATCAGCCCCAGCATTTT
CDR3: CASSQDPGRDQPQHF
V: TRBV3-1
J: TRBJ1-5
size: few
D: .

DNA: TGCGCCAGCAGCTTGGTGCCAGGAGAATTGACTGAAGCTTTCTTT
CDR3: CASSLVPGELTEAFF
V: TRBV5-1
J: TRBJ1-1
size: .
D: .

DNA: TGCGCCAGCAACATCCCGCCAGCGGGGGAGCAGTTCTTC
CDR3: CASNIPPAGEQFF
V: TRBV5-1
J: TRBJ2-1
size: .
D: TRBD2

DNA: TGTGCCAGCAGCTTAGGGGTGGGTGTGGGCTACGAGCAGTACTTC
CDR3: CASSLGVGVGYEQYF
V: TRBV7-2
J: TRBJ2-7
size: few
D: .

DNA: TGTGCCAGCAGTTTAGAGATAAAACCGGGACTAGGGAAAGATACGCAGTATTTT
CDR3: CASSLEIKPGLGKDTQYF
V: TRBV28
J: TRBJ2-3
size: .
D: TRBD2

DNA: TGTGCCACCAGCATAGGGAAAAACATTCAGTACTTC
CDR3: CATSIGKNIQYF
V: TRBV15
J: TRBJ2-4
size: .
D: .

DNA: TGTGCCAGCAGTGGAACCGGGACAAGGGCCCGAGGGGAGCTGTTTTTT
CDR3: CASSGTGTRARGELFF
V: TRBV6-4
J: TRBJ2-2
size: .
D: .

DNA: TGTGCCAGCAGTCCACGGGACACCTACACCGGGGAGCTGTTTTTT
CDR3: CASSPRDTYTGELFF
V: TRBV27
J: TRBJ2-2
size: many
D: .

DNA: TGTGCCAGCAGTTACTCGATAGTAGCGGGAGGGCTTGGTGAGCAGTTCTTC
CDR3: CASSYSIVAGGLGEQFF
V: TRBV6-5
J: TRBJ2-1
size: .
D: TRBD2

DNA: TGCAGTGCTAGACTTAACAGGGAGATCAACTATGGCTACACCTTC
CDR3: CSARLNREINYGYTF
V: TRBV20-1
J: TRBJ1-2
size: .
D: .

DNA: TGCAGTGCTAGAGATGATCCGGGTGCCAATTCACCCCTCCACTTT
CDR3: CSARDDPGANSPLHF
V: TRBV20-1
J: TRBJ1-6
size: few
D: .

DNA: TGTGCCAGCAGTGACGGGGGGGCCAATGAGCAGTTCTTC
CDR3: CASSDGGANEQFF
V: TRBV6-4
J: TRBJ2-1
size: few
D: .

DNA: TGTGCCAGCAGTTGGTTAGCGGGAGGGCCGGGGAATGAGCAGTTCTTC
CDR3: CASSWLAGGPGNEQFF
V: TRBV2
J: TRBJ2-1
size: few
D: TRBD2

DNA: TGTGCCAGCAGCTTAGTGTTAGGGGATCGCGAGCAGTACTTC
CDR3: CASSLVLGDREQYF
V: TRBV7-2
J: TRBJ2-7
size: .
D: .

DNA: TGTGCCAGCAGTTCACAGGGCCAGCCCCAGCATTTT
CDR3: CASSSQGQPQHF
V: TRBV12-3/TRBV12-4
J: TRBJ1-5
size: few
D: .

DNA: TGTGCCAGCAGTAGCAGGACAGTTATCACCGGGGAGCTGTTTTTT
CDR3: CASSSRTVITGELFF
V: TRBV28
J: TRBJ2-2
size: .
D: .

DNA: TGTGCCAGCAGTTTATCACGGGGCCCTAATGAAAAACTGTTTTTT
CDR3: CASSLSRGPNEKLFF
V: TRBV27
J: TRBJ1-4
size: .
D: .

DNA: TGTGCCAGCAGCGGATCCGGGACTAGGGTCTTGGATGAGCAGTTCTTC
CDR3: CASSGSGTRVLDEQFF
V: TRBV12-3/TRBV12-4
J: TRBJ2-1
size: few
D: TRBD2

DNA: TGCAGCGTCGAATTCGTAGAGACAGGGGGCACTGAAGCTTTCTTT
CDR3: CSVEFVETGGTEAFF
V: TRBV29-1
J: TRBJ1-1
size: few
D: TRBD1

DNA: TGTGCCAGCAGCCAAGTCGCAGCGGGAGCAGCGTACGAGCAGTACTTC
CDR3: CASSQVAAGAAYEQYF
V: TRBV3-1
J: TRBJ2-7
size: few
D: TRBD2

DNA: TGTGCCAGCAGGATTCCTACTAGCGGGGGGGAGACCCAGTACTTC
CDR3: CASRIPTSGGETQYF
V: TRBV28
J: TRBJ2-5
size: few
D: TRBD2

DNA: TGCGCCAGCAGCTCCTCGACTAGCCTCTACGAGCAGTACTTC
CDR3: CASSSSTSLYEQYF
V: TRBV5-1
J: TRBJ2-7
size: many
D: TRBD2

DNA: TGTGCCAGCAGCTTGCTTAGCGGGGTGGTCTACGAGCAGTACTTC
CDR3: CASSLLSGVVYEQYF
V: TRBV11-2
J: TRBJ2-7
size: few
D: TRBD2

DNA: TGTGCCAGCAGCTTATCATTAAGGGTTGAGGAGACCCAGTACTTC
CDR3: CASSLSLRVEETQYF
V: TRBV7-9
J: TRBJ2-5
size: few
D: .

DNA: TGTGCCAGCAGCCCTCGGACTAGCGGGGGGACACAAGAGACCCAGTACTTC
CDR3: CASSPRTSGGTQETQYF
V: TRBV3-1
J: TRBJ2-5
size: .
D: TRBD2

DNA: TGTGCCAGCACTACCTGGGATGCGAACACCGGGGAGCTGTTTTTT
CDR3: CASTTWDANTGELFF
V: TRBV12-3/TRBV12-4
J: TRBJ2-2
size: few
D: .

DNA: TGTGCCAGCAGTGAATACGGGGGCCTGGAGACCCAGTACTTC
CDR3: CASSEYGGLETQYF
V: TRBV25-1
J: TRBJ2-5
size: .
D: .

DNA: TGTGCCAGCAGTTTGGAGGGGAAAGCTTTCTTT
CDR3: CASSLEGKAFF
V: TRBV28
J: TRBJ1-1
size: .
D: .

DNA: TGCAGTGCTAGAGATTTACGGCGGAGCTACACTGAAGCTTTCTTT
CDR3: CSARDLRRSYTEAFF
V: TRBV20-1
J: TRBJ1-1
size: .
D: .

DNA: TGCAGTGCTACCGGGACTCAAAGCTCCTACGAGCAGTACTTC
CDR3: CSATGTQSSYEQYF
V: TRBV20-1
J: TRBJ2-7
size: few
D: .

DNA: TGTGCCAGCAGACCACGGGAGGCAACGAACACCGGGGAGCTGCTTTTT
CDR3: CASRPREATNTGELLF
V: TRBV12-3/TRBV12-4
J: TRBJ2-2
size: .
D: TRBD2

DNA: TGCAGCGTTGCCAAAGGACTAGCGGGAGTAGTTGAGCAGTTCTTC
CDR3: CSVAKGLAGVVEQFF
V: TRBV29-1
J: TRBJ2-1
size: .
D: TRBD2

DNA: TGTGCCAGCAGCTCAACAGGGGGCAAGGGTGGCTACACCTTC
CDR3: CASSSTGGKGGYTF
V: TRBV7-3
J: TRBJ1-2
size: .
D: TRBD1

DNA: TGCAGTGCTAGAGATCCGGCGGGAGGGTGGACCGGGGAGCTGTTTTTT
CDR3: CSARDPAGGWTGELFF
V: TRBV20-1
J: TRBJ2-2
size: few
D: TRBD2

DNA: TGCAGCGTTGAAGAGACTGGGGTGCCTGAAGCTTTCTTT
CDR3: CSVEETGVPEAFF
V: TRBV29-1
J: TRBJ1-1
size: .
D: .

DNA: TGCGCCAGCAGCTTCCAGGATGAGTACAATGAGCAGTTCTTC
CDR3: CASSFQDEYNEQFF
V: TRBV5-1
J: TRBJ2-1
size: few
D: .

DNA: TGCGCCAGCAGCTTCCAACCACGGGCACCAGATACGCAGTATTTT
CDR3: CASSFQPRAPDTQYF
V: TRBV5-1
J: TRBJ2-3
size: few
D: .

DNA: TGCGCCAGCCGTAAGGACAGTGACTACAATGAGCAGTTCTTC
CDR3: CASRKDSDYNEQFF
V: TRBV5-1
J: TRBJ2-1
size: few
D: .

DNA: TGTGCCAGCACCGACAGGGGGGGAAGAGAAAGCACAGATACGCAGTATTTT
CDR3: CASTDRGGRESTDTQYF
V: TRBV6-1
J: TRBJ2-3
size: few
D: TRBD1

DNA: TGTGCCAGCAGCGTAGAGGAGGGGGCGGACTATGGCTACACCTTC
CDR3: CASSVEEGADYGYTF
V: TRBV9
J: TRBJ1-2
size: .
D: TRBD1

DNA: TGTGCCAGCAGCCCCTCGGGCCCCTACGAGCAGTACTTC
CDR3: CASSPSGPYEQYF
V: TRBV7-9
J: TRBJ2-7
size: .
D: .

DNA: TGTGCCAGCAGGGCCGGGTCCTATTACTTCACAGATACGCAGTATTTT
CDR3: CASRAGSYYFTDTQYF
V: TRBV6-2/TRBV6-3
J: TRBJ2-3
size: .
D: .

DNA: TGTGCCAGCAGCTTAGATTGGACTAGCGGGAGTCCAGATACGCAGTATTTT
CDR3: CASSLDWTSGSPDTQYF
V: TRBV7-2
J: TRBJ2-3
size: few
D: TRBD2